The source of this T cell receptor (beta chain) is a study of cytomegalovirus exposure and HLA in healthy donors. Study results and caveats: Donor immune exposure was known only as CMV serostatus. Earlier findings revealed that most TCR beta V segments proved productive either about 87% or about 30% of the time.

This CDR3 comprises 13 residues. Trimming cost V 3 bases and J 5 bases, with 11 bases left between them. Germline CDR1 SGHAT, CDR2 FQNNGV. Comments on this clone: The antigen remains unidentified.

The PCR used 60 Vbeta and 13 Jbeta primers. In the original workflow: The count from a later analysis was tens of millions of unique TCR beta chains, around 11 million of them shared. Sequencing was performed with immunoSEQ multiplex PCR; in TCRdb, only in-frame clones are kept and a portion is missing. V and J calls and clone size are as listed in that table; D and trimming were resolved from the DNA. Of 250,000 to 350,000 clones in the sample, around 90% were seen once. This chain joins TRBV11-2 and TRBJ2-7; D call uncertain. Sequencing was carried out using PBMCs. The receptor was isolated from a woman between 18 and 29 years old in good health and CMV-seronegative. CDR3: CASSFELGDEQYF. CDR3 sequence (DNA): TGTGCCAGCAGCTTCGAACTGGGCGACGAGCAGTACTTC.